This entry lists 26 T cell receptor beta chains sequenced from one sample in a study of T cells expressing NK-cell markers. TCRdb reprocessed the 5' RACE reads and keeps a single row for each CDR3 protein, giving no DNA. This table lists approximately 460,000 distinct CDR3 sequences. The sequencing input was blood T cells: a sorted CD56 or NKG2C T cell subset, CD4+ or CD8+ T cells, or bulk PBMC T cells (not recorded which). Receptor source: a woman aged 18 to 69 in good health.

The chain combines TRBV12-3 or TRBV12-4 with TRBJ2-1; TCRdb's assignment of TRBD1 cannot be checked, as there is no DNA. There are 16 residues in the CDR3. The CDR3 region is CASSVSGTGIYNEQFF.

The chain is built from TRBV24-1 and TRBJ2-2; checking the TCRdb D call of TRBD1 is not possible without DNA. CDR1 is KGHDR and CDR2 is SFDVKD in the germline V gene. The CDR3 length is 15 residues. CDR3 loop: CATSESGRDTGELFF.

CDR3 residues: CASSSTGPDSPLHF. V and J are TRBV7-6 and TRBJ1-6; there is no DNA to check the TCRdb D call of TRBD1. The CDR3 contains 14 residues. Germline V CDR1 and CDR2: SGHVS, FNYEAQ. The full variable domain, its missing parts supplied by reference TRBV7-6 and TRBJ1-6, is GAGVSQSPRYKVTKRGQDVALRCDPISGHVSLYWYRQALGQGPEFLTYFNYEAQQDKSGLPNDRFSAERPEGSISTLTIQRTEQRDSAMYRCASSSTGPDSPLHFGNGTRLTVT.

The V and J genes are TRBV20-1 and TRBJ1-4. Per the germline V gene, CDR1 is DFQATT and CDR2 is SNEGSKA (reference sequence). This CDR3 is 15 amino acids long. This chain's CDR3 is CSANGPITTNEKLFF.

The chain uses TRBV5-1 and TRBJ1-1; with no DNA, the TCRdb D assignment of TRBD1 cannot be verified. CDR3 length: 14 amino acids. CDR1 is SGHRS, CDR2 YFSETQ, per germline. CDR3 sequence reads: CASSRVRGNTEAFF.

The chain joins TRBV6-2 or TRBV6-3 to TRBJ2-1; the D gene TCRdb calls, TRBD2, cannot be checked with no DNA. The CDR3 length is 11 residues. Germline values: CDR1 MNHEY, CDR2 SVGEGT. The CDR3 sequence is CASSRAHEQFF.

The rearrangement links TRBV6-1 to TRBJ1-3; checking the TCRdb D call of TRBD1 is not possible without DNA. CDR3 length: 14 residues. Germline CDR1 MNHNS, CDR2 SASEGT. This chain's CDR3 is CASSATGSGNTIYF.

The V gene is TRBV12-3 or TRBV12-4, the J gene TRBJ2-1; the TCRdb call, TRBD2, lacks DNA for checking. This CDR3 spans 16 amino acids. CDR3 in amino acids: CASSAYLREGYNEQFF.

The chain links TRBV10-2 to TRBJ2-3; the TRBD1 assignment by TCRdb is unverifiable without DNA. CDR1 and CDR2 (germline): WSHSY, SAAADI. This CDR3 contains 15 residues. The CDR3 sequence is CASSESEGAADTQYF.

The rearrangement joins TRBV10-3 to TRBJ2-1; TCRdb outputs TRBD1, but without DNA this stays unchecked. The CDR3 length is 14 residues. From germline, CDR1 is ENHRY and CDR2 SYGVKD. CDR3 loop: CAISPETGYNEQFF.

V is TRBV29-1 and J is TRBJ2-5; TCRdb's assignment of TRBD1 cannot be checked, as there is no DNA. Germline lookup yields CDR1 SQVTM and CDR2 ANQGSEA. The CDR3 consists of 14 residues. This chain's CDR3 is CSVEVANRVETQYF.

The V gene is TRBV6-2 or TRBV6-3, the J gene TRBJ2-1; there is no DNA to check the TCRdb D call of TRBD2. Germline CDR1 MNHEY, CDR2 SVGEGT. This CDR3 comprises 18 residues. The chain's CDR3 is CASSYEWGSSGTYNEQFF.

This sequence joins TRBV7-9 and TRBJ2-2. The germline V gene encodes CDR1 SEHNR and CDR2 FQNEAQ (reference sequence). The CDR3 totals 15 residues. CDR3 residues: CASSLAGPNTGELFF.

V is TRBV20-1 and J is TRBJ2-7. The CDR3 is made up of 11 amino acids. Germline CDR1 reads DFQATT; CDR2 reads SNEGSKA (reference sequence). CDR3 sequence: CSARDDEEQYF.

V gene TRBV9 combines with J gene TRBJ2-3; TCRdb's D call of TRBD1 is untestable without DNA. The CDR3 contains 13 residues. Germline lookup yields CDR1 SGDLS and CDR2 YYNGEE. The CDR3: CASSPGSSDTQYF.

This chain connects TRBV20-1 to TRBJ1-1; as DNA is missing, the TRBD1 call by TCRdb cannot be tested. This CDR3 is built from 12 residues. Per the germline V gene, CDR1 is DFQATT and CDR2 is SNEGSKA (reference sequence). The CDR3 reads CSAPTGDGEAFF.

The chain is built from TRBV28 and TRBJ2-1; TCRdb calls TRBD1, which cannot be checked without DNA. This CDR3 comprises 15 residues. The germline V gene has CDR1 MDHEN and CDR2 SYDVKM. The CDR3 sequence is CASTLSGQNYNEQFF.

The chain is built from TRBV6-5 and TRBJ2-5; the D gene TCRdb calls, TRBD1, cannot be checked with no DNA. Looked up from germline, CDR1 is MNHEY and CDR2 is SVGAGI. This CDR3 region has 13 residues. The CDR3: CASSYAGEETQYF.

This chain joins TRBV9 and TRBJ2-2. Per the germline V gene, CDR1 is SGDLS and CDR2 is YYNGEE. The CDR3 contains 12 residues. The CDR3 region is CASRENTGELFF.

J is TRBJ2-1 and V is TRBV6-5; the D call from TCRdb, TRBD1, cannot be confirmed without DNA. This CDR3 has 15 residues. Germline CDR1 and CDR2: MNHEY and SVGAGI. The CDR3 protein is CASSYPGLGVEEQFF.

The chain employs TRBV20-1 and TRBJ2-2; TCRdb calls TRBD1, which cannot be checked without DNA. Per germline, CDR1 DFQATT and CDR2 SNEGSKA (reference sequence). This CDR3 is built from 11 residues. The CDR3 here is CSAYRAGELFF.

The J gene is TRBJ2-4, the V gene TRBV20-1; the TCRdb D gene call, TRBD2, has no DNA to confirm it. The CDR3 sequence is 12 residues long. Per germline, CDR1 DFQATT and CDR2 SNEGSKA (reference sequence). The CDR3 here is CSAIPSWDIQYF.

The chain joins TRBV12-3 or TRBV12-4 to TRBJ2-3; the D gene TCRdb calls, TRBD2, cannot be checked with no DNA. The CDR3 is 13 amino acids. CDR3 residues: CASSTLLADTQYF.

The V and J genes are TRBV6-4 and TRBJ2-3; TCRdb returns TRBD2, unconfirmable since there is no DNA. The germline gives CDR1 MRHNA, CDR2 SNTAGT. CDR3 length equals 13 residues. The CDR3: CASSAGGESAQYF.

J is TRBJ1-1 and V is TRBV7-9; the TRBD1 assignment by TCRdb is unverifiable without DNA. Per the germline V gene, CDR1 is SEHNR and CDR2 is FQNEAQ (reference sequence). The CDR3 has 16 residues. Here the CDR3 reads CASRRTAGTENTEAFF.

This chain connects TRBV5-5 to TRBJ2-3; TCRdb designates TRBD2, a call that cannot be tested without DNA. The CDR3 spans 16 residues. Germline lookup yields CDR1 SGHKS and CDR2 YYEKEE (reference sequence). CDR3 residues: CASSSREGPSADTQYF.